A selection of T cell receptor beta chains follows, all from one sample in a study of shared clonotypes between healthy human individuals. Generated by immunoSEQ multiplex PCR, the TCRdb table keeps only in-frame clones and is missing some. The table has 2 million to 2.5 million clones, approximately 90% seen once. Sequenced material: naive CD4+ T cells from PBMCs. These receptors all come from a man aged 18 to 30 in good health. Some clones in this sample may be carry-over from other donors' samples. The CDR3 runs from the conserved cysteine through the conserved F or W. D genes are given only for firm matches. Size is stated for part of the rows, as once, few or many counts, or as a class when the clone is expanded.

clone_size,d_call,v_call,cdr3_length,j_call,cdr3_aa,cdr3_nt
once,NA,TRBV4-2,17,TRBJ2-1,CASSQDQSGLNYNEQFF,TGTGCCAGCAGCCAAGATCAGTCGGGACTCAACTACAATGAGCAGTTCTTC
once,NA,TRBV4-3,13,TRBJ1-5,CASSQDLSQPQHF,TGCGCCAGCAGCCAAGATCTTAGTCAGCCCCAGCATTTT
NA,NA,TRBV7-2,14,TRBJ2-7,CASSSGTHSYEQYF,TGTGCCAGCAGTTCCGGGACCCACTCCTACGAGCAGTACTTC
NA,TRBD1,TRBV5-1,15,TRBJ2-5,CASSLGTGQRETQYF,TGCGCCAGCAGCTTGGGGACAGGGCAACGAGAGACCCAGTACTTC
NA,TRBD1,TRBV5-1,13,TRBJ1-2,CASSLGTGAGYTF,TGCGCCAGCAGCTTGGGGACAGGGGCTGGCTACACCTTC
NA,NA,TRBV29-1,14,TRBJ1-6,CSVRDPGDNSPLHF,TGCAGCGTTCGGGATCCTGGGGATAATTCACCCCTCCACTTT
NA,NA,TRBV7-2,15,TRBJ2-1,CASSALFSSYNEQFF,TGTGCCAGCAGCGCCCTCTTTAGCTCCTACAATGAGCAGTTCTTC
NA,NA,TRBV11-2,16,TRBJ1-1,CASSLAPWDGGAEAFF,TGTGCCAGCAGCTTAGCCCCCTGGGACGGGGGGGCTGAAGCTTTCTTT
NA,TRBD2,TRBV5-8,14,TRBJ2-7,CASSVTSGSYEQYF,TGTGCCAGCAGCGTCACTAGCGGGAGTTACGAGCAGTACTTC
NA,NA,TRBV6-1,11,TRBJ2-7,CASTQGYEQYF,TGTGCCAGCACCCAGGGTTACGAGCAGTACTTC
NA,NA,TRBV10-2,13,TRBJ1-2,CASSDTYNYGYTF,TGCGCCAGCAGTGATACCTACAACTATGGCTACACCTTC
NA,NA,TRBV11-2,12,TRBJ1-1,CASTSAGTEAFF,TGTGCCAGCACCTCCGCGGGCACTGAAGCTTTCTTT
NA,NA,TRBV4-3,15,TRBJ2-7,CASSQAPGPRGEQYF,TGCGCCAGCAGCCAGGCGCCGGGACCTCGTGGCGAGCAGTACTTC
NA,TRBD2,TRBV7-6,16,TRBJ2-7,CASSPRTRSSSYEQYF,TGTGCCAGCAGCCCCCGGACTAGATCGAGCTCCTACGAGCAGTACTTC
NA,NA,TRBV28,13,TRBJ2-7,CASRTGKTYEQYF,TGTGCCAGCAGGACGGGGAAAACCTACGAGCAGTACTTC